These 30 T cell receptor beta chains were all obtained from the same sample, sequenced in a study of blood T cell repertoires in COVID-19 (TCRdb year 2020). Receptor amplification or capture employed the immunoSEQ multiplex PCR assay. The table comes from immuneACCESS by way of TCRdb, which keeps in-frame sequences with V and J called. Part of the clones is missing from these tables; in studies checked, under half for an unresolved V gene and the rest for unknown reasons. This sample holds around 220,000 clones; over 75% were observed only once. Approximately 7.4% of the sample is taken by the ten largest. Specimen: PBMCs or T cells enriched from blood (not recorded which). These receptors all come from a woman in her thirties or forties with acute COVID-19.

The CDR3 loop is CASSLPTGNTGELFF. The DNA for the CDR3 is TGTGCCAGCAGCCTTCCCACGGGGAACACCGGGGAGCTGTTTTTT. The rearrangement uses TRBV7-6 and TRBJ2-2; D is unclear. The CDR3 is made up of 15 amino acids. Germline V lookup: CDR1 SGHVS, CDR2 FNYEAQ. V lost 5 bases, J lost 1 base, and 11 bases lay in between.

The V and J genes are TRBV6-5 and TRBJ1-1; tentatively, D is TRBD1 (5 bases). V lost 2 bases and J 0 bases, leaving 13 bases between the germline ends. The CDR3 totals 16 residues. The germline V gene encodes CDR1 MNHEY and CDR2 SVGAGI. CDR3 protein: CASSYQRAGMNTEAFF. The CDR3 DNA is TGTGCCAGCAGTTACCAGCGGGCAGGGATGAACACTGAAGCTTTCTTT.

Points on this clone: Other DNA sequences in the sample encode the same CDR3. The chain joins TRBV28 to TRBJ1-4; D is undetermined. In germline, CDR1 is MDHEN, CDR2 SYDVKM. V shed 3 bases and J shed 5 bases, with 4 bases lying between them. CDR3 size: 12 residues. CDR3: CASSLRNEKLFF. In DNA form, the CDR3 reads TGTGCCAGCAGTTTGCGAAATGAAAAACTGTTTTTT.

This chain joins TRBV2 and TRBJ2-7, with 8 bases that match TRBD2. The CDR3 consists of 15 residues. The trim removed 1 base at V and 3 bases at J, leaving 5 bases unmatched. CDR1 and CDR2 from the germline V gene are SNHLY and FYNNEI. CDR3 sequence reads: CASSEDGGGNYEQYF. As DNA, the CDR3 is TGTGCCAGCAGTGAAGACGGGGGGGGTAACTACGAGCAGTACTTC.

The chain is built from TRBV29-1 and TRBJ2-7, with a weak D call TRBD1 (6 bases). Germline V CDR1 and CDR2: SQVTM, ANQGSEA. V lost 3 bases and J lost 3, with 9 bases in between. The CDR3 runs 12 residues. The chain's CDR3 is CSVERGNYEQYF. DNA for the CDR3: TGCAGCGTTGAGAGGGGGAACTACGAGCAGTACTTC.

This clone was seen more than once but under ten times. The V call is TRBV27, the J call TRBJ2-1; 9 bases align to TRBD2. With 2 bases clipped from V and 4 bases from J, the junction kept 0 bases outside the gene matches. In germline, CDR1 is MNHEY, CDR2 SMNVEV (reference sequence). This CDR3 is built from 14 residues. The CDR3 coding sequence is TGTGCCAGCAGTTTACTAGCGGGGTACAATGAGCAGTTCTTC. Amino acid sequence: CASSLLAGYNEQFF.

This clone appeared a single time. The V gene is TRBV3-1 (or the pseudogene TRBV3-2), the J gene TRBJ2-3; D uncertain. Between the trimmed V and J ends, which lost 1 base and 6 bases, there was a span of 14 bases. This CDR3 spans 15 amino acids. From germline, CDR1 is LGHDT and CDR2 YNNKEL (reference sequence). The CDR3 protein is CASSQVMASEDTQYF. In DNA form, the CDR3 reads TGTGCCAGCAGCCAAGTCATGGCTAGTGAGGATACGCAGTATTTT.

Of note for this clone: The DNA is omitted, as the CDR3 cannot be located on it reliably, and the CDR3 follows TCRdb's listing. The chain has TRBV28 and TRBJ1-1; the D call of TRBD1 is as the table states it, not checked on the DNA. CDR1 is MDHEN and CDR2 is SYDVKM in the germline V gene. The CDR3 numbers 16 amino acids, ends counted. CDR3 loop: CASSFIQAGWGGGSFF.

The gene calls are TRBV3-1 (or the pseudogene TRBV3-2) and TRBJ1-3, with D unclear. The length of the CDR3 is 15 residues. Per germline, CDR1 LGHDT and CDR2 YNNKEL (reference sequence). V was cut by 1 base and J by 0 bases, with 7 bases left in between. The CDR3 DNA reads as TGTGCCAGCAGCCAAGCCCTTTTCTCTGGAAACACCATATATTTT. This translates into CASSQALFSGNTIYF.

V usage is TRBV7-9 and J usage is TRBJ1-5, with D possibly being TRBD1 (6 bases). Germline CDR1 and CDR2: SEHNR and FQNEAQ (reference sequence). This CDR3 region has 13 residues. The V and J ends lost 5 bases and 5 bases respectively, with 10 bases between them. CDR3 loop: CASSIRGDQPQHF. The CDR3 region has the DNA TGTGCCAGCAGCATCAGGGGTGATCAGCCCCAGCATTTT.

This clone occurred once. V and J are TRBV30 and TRBJ1-2; D is unresolved. This CDR3 has 12 amino acids. V dropped 1 base and J dropped 8 bases, with 11 bases sitting between them. Per germline, CDR1 GTSNPN and CDR2 SVGIG (reference sequence). Here the CDR3 reads CAWSASLRGYTF. The CDR3 DNA reads as TGTGCCTGGAGTGCGAGCCTACGGGGCTACACCTTC. The complete variable domain, with remaining parts taken from reference TRBV30 and TRBJ1-2, reads SQTIHQWPATLVQPVGSPLSLECTVEGTSNPNLYWYRQAAGRGLQLLFYSVGIGQISSEVPQNLSASRPQDRQFILSSKKLLLSDSGFYLCAWSASLRGYTFGSGTRLTVV.

This clone was seen more than once but under ten times. V and J are TRBV7-9 and TRBJ1-1; D gene ambiguous. The CDR3 contains 16 residues. The V and J ends lost 4 bases and 0 bases respectively, with 15 bases between them. Germline loops: CDR1 SEHNR, CDR2 FQNEAQ (reference sequence). CDR3: CASSSLVGVVNTEAFF. The CDR3 DNA reads as TGTGCCAGCAGCTCCCTGGTGGGAGTAGTGAACACTGAAGCTTTCTTT. Drawing the rest from reference TRBV7-9 and TRBJ1-1, the complete variable domain is DTGVSQNPRHKITKRGQNVTFRCDPISEHNRLYWYRQTLGQGPEFLTYFQNEAQLEKSRLLSDRFSAERPKGSFSTLEIQRTEQGDSAMYLCASSSLVGVVNTEAFFGQGTRLTVV.

This clone occurred once. The V gene is TRBV9, the J gene TRBJ2-2; 9 bases fit TRBD2. Germline V gene sequence: CDR1 SGDLS, CDR2 YYNGEE. CDR3 length equals 15 residues. V trimming: 6 bases; J trimming: 9 bases; junction bases outside the gene matches: 12. The CDR3 is CASTSVGTSPRELFF. As DNA, the CDR3 is TGTGCCAGCACAAGTGTGGGGACTAGCCCACGGGAGCTGTTTTTT.

J is TRBJ1-4 and V is TRBV28; 10 bases map to TRBD1. J was trimmed by 7 bases and V by 6 bases; bases with no gene match: 5. The CDR3 is made up of 14 amino acids. The germline gives CDR1 MDHEN, CDR2 SYDVKM. The CDR3 nucleotides read TGTGCCAGCAGAGGGACAGGGGAGGTTGAAAAACTGTTTTTT. This translates into CASRGTGEVEKLFF.

This clone was detected a few times. The rearrangement links TRBV7-9 to TRBJ1-2, with 9 positions matching TRBD1. J lost 8 bases, V lost 2 bases, and 18 bases had no gene match. Germline CDR1 SEHNR, CDR2 FQNEAQ (reference sequence). CDR3 length: 18 residues. Here the CDR3 DNA reads TGTGCCAGCAGCTTATATCTGGGACAGGGTCCTAGTAGTGGCGGCTACACCTTC. Translation: CASSLYLGQGPSSGGYTF.

The CDR3 protein is CASTPRLAGGSDTQYF. The CDR3 bases are TGTGCCAGCACCCCTAGGTTAGCGGGAGGGTCAGATACGCAGTATTTT. This chain connects TRBV27 to TRBJ2-3; 11 bases match TRBD2. J gave up 4 bases and V 7 bases, and 10 bases lay outside the gene matches. The CDR3 contains 16 residues. Germline V gives CDR1 MNHEY, CDR2 SMNVEV (reference sequence).

This chain links TRBV10-1 with TRBJ2-6; possibly TRBD2 for D (6 bases). Germline V lookup: CDR1 WNHNN, CDR2 SYGVQD (reference sequence). This CDR3 region has 22 residues. Trimming removed 2 bases at V and 1 base at J, with 27 bases between. The CDR3 spells CASSEGDRMGWGRISGANVLTF. CDR3 sequence (DNA): TGCGCCAGCAGTGAGGGTGATAGGATGGGGTGGGGGAGGATATCTGGGGCCAACGTCCTGACTTTC.

This clone appeared a few times. The V and J genes are TRBV11-2 and TRBJ2-3, with TRBD1 matching over 7 bases. This CDR3 is 16 amino acids long. Germline CDR1 SGHAT, CDR2 FQNNGV. The V and J ends lost 1 base and 0 bases, in that order; junction bases with no gene match: 4. CDR3 amino acids: CASSLARGPSTDTQYF. DNA for the CDR3: TGTGCCAGCAGCTTAGCAAGGGGGCCTAGCACAGATACGCAGTATTTT. The full variable domain, rest sourced from reference TRBV11-2 and TRBJ2-3, is EAGVAQSPRYKIIEKRQSVAFWCNPISGHATLYWYQQILGQGPKLLIQFQNNGVVDDSQLPKDRFSAERLKGVDSTLKIQPAKLEDSAVYLCASSLARGPSTDTQYFGPGTRLTVL.

The chain joins TRBV6-1 to TRBJ2-7; D perhaps matches TRBD1 (6 bases). The CDR3 has 17 amino acids. Germline CDR1 is MNHNS and CDR2 is SASEGT. Trimming took 4 bases from V and 0 from J, leaving 19 bases between them. The chain's CDR3 is CASSGLKLDRFSYEQYF. In nucleotides, the CDR3 is TGTGCCAGCAGTGGACTGAAACTAGACAGGTTCTCCTACGAGCAGTACTTC.

The rearrangement joins TRBV5-4 to TRBJ1-2; unclear D gene. The CDR3 is made up of 13 amino acids. CDR1 and CDR2 (germline): SGHNT, YYREEE (reference sequence). V lost 2 bases to trimming and J lost 7 bases, with 12 bases between them. The CDR3 DNA is TGTGCCAGCAGCTTTACCCGGGGTCTTGGCTACACCTTC. The encoded protein is CASSFTRGLGYTF.

This clone was counted between two and nine times. The gene calls are TRBV14 and TRBJ1-2, with 7 bases lining up with TRBD1. CDR3 length: 14 amino acids. Germline V gene data show CDR1 as SGHDN and CDR2 as FVKESK. Trimming took 4 bases from V and 3 from J; bases not matched to a gene: 5. In DNA form, the CDR3 reads TGTGCCAGCAGCCCACAGGGGTTTTACTATGGCTACACCTTC. The encoded protein is CASSPQGFYYGYTF. The full variable domain, in which reference TRBV14 and TRBJ1-2 provide the parts outside the CDR3, is EAGVTQFPSHSVIEKGQTVTLRCDPISGHDNLYWYRRVMGKEIKFLLHFVKESKQDESGMPNNRFLAERTGGTYSTLKVQPAELEDSGVYFCASSPQGFYYGYTFGSGTRLTVV.

This clone was seen only once. The chain combines TRBV7-3 with TRBJ2-1; 16 bases agree with TRBD2. Germline loops: CDR1 SGHTA, CDR2 FQGTGA. The J segment lost 15 bases and the V segment lost 5 bases, leaving 7 bases of the junction unmatched. The CDR3 covers 14 residues. The CDR3 region is CASSIPGLAGGVFF. CDR3 nucleotide sequence: TGTGCCAGCAGCATCCCGGGACTAGCGGGAGGGGTGTTCTTC.

V and J are TRBV6-5 and TRBJ2-7; D is perhaps TRBD1 (5 bases). Trimming stripped 0 bases from V and 5 bases from J, with 14 bases between. Germline V gene lookup returns CDR1 MNHEY and CDR2 SVGAGI. CDR3 length equals 15 residues. The CDR3 nucleotides read TGTGCCAGCAGTTACTCGACAGTCCGTATGCACGAGCAGTACTTC. It codes for CASSYSTVRMHEQYF.

This clone has only a few counts. V gene TRBV1 combines with J gene TRBJ1-5; the listed D gene, TRBD1, was not tested against the DNA. TRBV1 constitutes a pseudogene. The CDR3 covers 22 residues. CDR3 coding DNA: TGCACCAGCAGCCAAGAGGTGCCCCTCACCCTCTCCAGTTTTTATAGCAATCAGCCCCAGCATTTT. It specifies CTSSQEVPLTLSSFYSNQPQHF.

In its sample, this clone was seen many times. The chain recombines TRBV18 with TRBJ1-6; perhaps TRBD1 as D (5 bases). The germline V and J ends were trimmed by 1 base and 5 bases, with 12 bases remaining between them. From germline, CDR1 is KGHSH and CDR2 LQKENI. This CDR3 has 16 amino acids. The CDR3 DNA reads as TGTGCCAGCTCACCACTTCCATGGGGGGATAATTCACCCCTCCACTTT. Amino acids: CASSPLPWGDNSPLHF.

The chain links TRBV3-1 (or the pseudogene TRBV3-2) to TRBJ2-5; tentative D call: TRBD1 (5 bases). Trimming shortened V by 1 base and J by 2 bases, and 17 bases separated the two germline ends. The germline CDR1 and CDR2 sequences are LGHDT and YNNKEL (reference sequence). This CDR3 contains 17 residues. The CDR3 DNA sequence: TGTGCCAGCAGCCAAGTGGGTTCGTTGGCAGGGCAAGAGACCCAGTACTTC. Amino acid sequence: CASSQVGSLAGQETQYF.

The rearrangement joins TRBV4-1 to TRBJ2-5; TRBD2 matches at 11 bases. CDR1 and CDR2 (germline): MGHRA, YSYEKL. V was clipped by 2 bases and J by 4 bases; unmatched bases: 3. This CDR3 comprises 15 residues. The CDR3 region has the DNA TGCGCCAGCAGCCAAATTAGCGGGGGGGCAGAGACCCAGTACTTC. Its translation is CASSQISGGAETQYF.

This chain links TRBV27 with TRBJ2-1, with 13 nucleotides matching TRBD2. The V gene end was trimmed by 5 bases and the J gene end by 6 bases; junction bases not matched to a gene: 7. The CDR3 loop spans 16 amino acids. Germline loops: CDR1 MNHEY, CDR2 SMNVEV (reference sequence). Here the CDR3 reads CASSLRLAGGFNEQFF. The CDR3 region has the DNA TGTGCCAGCAGTCTCCGACTAGCGGGAGGCTTCAATGAGCAGTTCTTC.

This clone showed up just once. The V call is TRBV11-2, the J call TRBJ1-2; maybe TRBD1 (6 bases). Looked up from germline, CDR1 is SGHAT and CDR2 is FQNNGV. The CDR3 has 14 residues. The ends were cut back, 2 bases at V and 4 bases at J, with 11 bases in the middle. CDR3: CASSLNRVGYGYTF. Written as DNA, the CDR3 is TGTGCCAGCAGCTTAAACAGGGTCGGCTATGGCTACACCTTC. Filled out from reference TRBV11-2 and TRBJ1-2, the complete variable domain reads EAGVAQSPRYKIIEKRQSVAFWCNPISGHATLYWYQQILGQGPKLLIQFQNNGVVDDSQLPKDRFSAERLKGVDSTLKIQPAKLEDSAVYLCASSLNRVGYGYTFGSGTRLTVV.

The chain employs TRBV27 and TRBJ1-2; TRBD1 might be the D (6 bases). Germline CDR1 reads MNHEY; CDR2 reads SMNVEV (reference sequence). Trimming left V 5 bases short and J 5 bases short, with 21 bases between. The CDR3 runs to 16 residues. CDR3 residues: CASSLEQGWSPYGYTF. In DNA form, the CDR3 reads TGTGCCAGCAGTCTCGAACAGGGTTGGTCCCCATATGGCTACACCTTC.